The next 8 T cell receptor beta chains were all read from a single sample in a study of shared clonotypes between healthy human individuals. TCRdb keeps only in-frame clones here, not all; method: immunoSEQ multiplex PCR. This table holds around 2.3 million clones, approximately 94% found once. Input material: naive CD4+ T cells sorted from blood. Subset given: CD45RA+ positively selected. These receptors were taken from a man younger than 35 in good health.

This chain links TRBV19 with TRBJ1-1; 7 positions match TRBD1. This CDR3 region has 14 residues. Germline-derived CDR1 and CDR2 are LNHDA and SQIVND (reference sequence). Trimming cost V 6 bases and J 6 bases; bases outside gene matches: 10. Written as DNA, the CDR3 is TGTGCCAGTAGGATATCAGGGGGACCCCCTGAAGCTTTCTTT. It translates to CASRISGGPPEAFF.

In the case of this clone: Additional DNA sequences in this sample encode the identical CDR3. V gene TRBV5-1 combines with J gene TRBJ1-1; D might be TRBD1 (6 bases). The CDR3 runs 13 residues. The germline V gene encodes CDR1 SGHRS and CDR2 YFSETQ. The V end lost 4 bases, the J end lost 5 bases, and 12 bases lay between the germline ends. The CDR3 here is CASSTQGGTEAFF. The DNA for the CDR3 is TGCGCCAGCAGCACACAGGGAGGGACTGAAGCTTTCTTT.

In the case of this clone: The same CDR3 is also encoded by other DNA sequences in this sample. This chain connects TRBV7-9 to TRBJ2-5; no clear D. Germline V CDR1 and CDR2: SEHNR, FQNEAQ (reference sequence). V was cut by 4 bases and J by 3 bases, with 3 bases left in between. This CDR3 has 11 residues. CDR3 loop: CASSSKETQYF. CDR3 coding DNA: TGTGCCAGCAGCTCAAAAGAGACCCAGTACTTC.

The chain carries TRBV30 and TRBJ1-4, with TRBD1 matching 8 bases. The CDR3 length is 13 residues. The germline V gene encodes CDR1 GTSNPN and CDR2 SVGIG (reference sequence). With V trimmed by 2 bases and J by 8 bases, 4 bases remained unmatched. CDR3 in DNA: TGTGCCTGGAGTATTCAGGGGGCAGAAAAACTGTTTTTT. Its translation: CAWSIQGAEKLFF.

This clone has only one observation. The V and J genes are TRBV9 and TRBJ1-2; possible D gene TRBD1, 5 bases. This CDR3 contains 15 residues. Per the germline V gene, CDR1 is SGDLS and CDR2 is YYNGEE. V lost 3 bases to trimming and J lost 4 bases, with 16 bases between them. The CDR3 nucleotides read TGTGCCAGCAGCGCACAGGCGGACGCGGTCTATGGCTACACCTTC. Residues: CASSAQADAVYGYTF.

This clone was counted a single time. The chain recombines TRBV9 with TRBJ2-7; D is possibly TRBD1 (6 bases). The CDR3 totals 15 residues. Trimming took off 5 bases at V and 4 bases at J, with 19 bases between the two ends. Germline loops: CDR1 SGDLS, CDR2 YYNGEE. The CDR3 region has the DNA TGTGCCAGCAGTCGTGAAACACAGGGAATATACGAGCAGTACTTC. It codes for CASSRETQGIYEQYF.

Remarks on this clone: Mismatch with germline at one junction end may stem from a read error. V gene TRBV13 combines with J gene TRBJ2-4; TRBD2 aligns across 14 bases. Germline V gene sequence: CDR1 PRHDT, CDR2 FYEKMQ (reference sequence). This CDR3 has 15 amino acids. CDR3 bases: TGTGCCAGCAGCTCGCTGACTAGCGGGAGGGCACCCTCGGGGTTC. It encodes CASSSLTSGRAPSGF.

The chain recombines TRBV19 with TRBJ1-2; unclear D gene. Germline loops: CDR1 LNHDA, CDR2 SQIVND (reference sequence). V dropped 5 bases and J dropped 4 bases, with 14 bases sitting between them. The CDR3 is made up of 14 amino acids. The chain's CDR3 is CASSPSSRSYGYTF. The CDR3 nucleotides are TGTGCCAGTAGTCCCTCGAGCCGGTCCTATGGCTACACCTTC.